The 29 T cell receptor beta chains below come from one sample, sequenced in a study of T cells after yellow fever vaccination. TCRdb redid the calling of the 5' RACE reads with MiXCR, one entry per CDR3 protein. The sample holds some 260,000 distinct CDR3 sequences, about 5.2% seen once. The starting material was CD4+ T cells sorted from PBMCs, obtained on the day of the yellow fever booster vaccination. These TCRs come from a man aged 18 to 30 who received the YFV17D yellow fever vaccine.

This clonotype has at least ten counts. J is TRBJ2-5 and V is TRBV7-2; 10 nucleotides match TRBD2. Germline V gene lookup returns CDR1 SGHTA and CDR2 FQGNSA. This CDR3 has 15 residues. Trimming removed 9 bases from V and 5 bases from J; junction bases left unmatched: 12. The CDR3 spells CASGPAAGGLETQYF. CDR3 nucleotides: TGTGCCAGTGGGCCGGCAGCGGGAGGGCTGGAGACCCAGTACTTC.

The table lists this clonotype with a few counts. The chain employs TRBV12-3 or TRBV12-4 and TRBJ2-7, with 9 nucleotides matching TRBD1. The CDR3 runs 13 residues. V was clipped by 5 bases and J by 4 bases; unmatched bases: 3. The CDR3 DNA sequence: TGTGCCAGCAGTCCGGACAGGGGTTACGAGCAGTACTTC. Translation gives CASSPDRGYEQYF.

This clonotype was seen repeatedly, ten times or more. V usage is TRBV4-3 and J usage is TRBJ2-1, with TRBD2 identical over 7 bases. Germline lookup yields CDR1 LGHNA and CDR2 YSLEER. The CDR3 is 14 amino acids. Trimming removed 3 bases from V and 7 bases from J; junction bases left unmatched: 6. CDR3 protein: CASSHRLAENEQFF. The CDR3, as DNA: TGCGCCAGCAGCCACCGACTAGCCGAGAATGAGCAGTTCTTC.

This rearrangement joins TRBV12-3 or TRBV12-4 to TRBJ1-6; 8 nucleotides line up with TRBD1. V lost 4 bases to trimming and J lost 7 bases; unmatched junction nucleotides: 6. The CDR3 totals 15 residues. In DNA, the CDR3 is TGTGCCAGCAGTTCCTCAGGGGGCCTAAATTCACCCCTCCACTTT. It translates to CASSSSGGLNSPLHF.

This clonotype was counted only a few times. The chain links TRBV5-1 to TRBJ2-3, with D hard to call. This CDR3 is built from 14 residues. Germline CDR1 SGHRS, CDR2 YFSETQ. Trimming removed 0 bases at V and 5 bases at J, with 10 bases between. The CDR3 loop reads CASSLGNPRDTQYF. The CDR3 DNA reads as TGCGCCAGCAGCTTGGGCAACCCACGAGATACGCAGTATTTT.

This sequence joins TRBV18 and TRBJ1-6; TRBD1 is a possible D gene (6 bases). Germline V gene lookup returns CDR1 KGHSH and CDR2 LQKENI. The CDR3 loop spans 15 amino acids. Trimming removed 3 bases at V and 12 bases at J, with 18 bases between. CDR3 amino acids: CASSPGAGPEGPLHF. For the CDR3, the DNA is TGTGCCAGCTCACCGGGGGCGGGGCCGGAGGGACCCCTCCACTTT.

This clonotype was picked up a small number of times. V and J are TRBV20-1 and TRBJ2-7; tentatively, D is TRBD2 (5 bases). The CDR3 has 12 amino acids. CDR1 is DFQATT and CDR2 is SNEGSKA in the germline V gene (reference sequence). Trimming shortened V by 7 bases and J by 1 base, and 11 bases separated the two germline ends. CDR3 DNA sequence: TGCAGTGTCCCAGCGGTGTCCTACGAGCAGTACTTC. It translates to CSVPAVSYEQYF.

The table lists this clonotype with many counts. Here the CDR3 DNA reads TGTGCCAGCAGCTCGGCCGGCGGGCCTAGCACAGATACGCAGTATTTT. Its protein is CASSSAGGPSTDTQYF. The rearrangement joins TRBV7-6 to TRBJ2-3, with D tentatively TRBD2 (5 bases). The V end was cut by 4 bases, the J end by 0 bases, with 14 bases between. Germline V gene sequence: CDR1 SGHVS, CDR2 FNYEAQ. The CDR3 sequence is 16 residues long.

This clonotype was seen repeatedly, ten times or more. The chain carries TRBV20-1 and TRBJ2-7; D may be TRBD1 (6 bases). The CDR3 has 16 amino acids. V was clipped by 5 bases and J by 4 bases, with 24 bases between them. The germline CDR1 and CDR2 sequences are DFQATT and SNEGSKA (reference sequence). CDR3 region: CSAETGGARNKYEQYF. CDR3 nucleotides: TGCAGTGCTGAGACAGGCGGAGCCCGAAATAAATACGAGCAGTACTTC.

This clonotype was observed at least ten times. This chain joins TRBV12-3 or TRBV12-4 and TRBJ2-1, with TRBD2 matching over 11 bases. V lost 5 bases to trimming and J lost 7 bases; unmatched junction nucleotides: 10. The CDR3 is 16 amino acids. As DNA, the CDR3 is TGTGCCAGCAGTCCTATAGCGGGGGGGCTTCAGAATGAGCAGTTCTTC. The encoded protein is CASSPIAGGLQNEQFF.

The gene calls are TRBV25-1 and TRBJ2-1; weak D call: TRBD1 (5 bases). The germline V gene encodes CDR1 MGHDK and CDR2 SYGVNS. V lost 0 bases and J 9 bases, leaving 15 bases between the germline ends. The CDR3 consists of 15 residues. CDR3 DNA: TGTGCCAGCAGTGAATACTTCAGGGAATCGGGTGAGCAGTTCTTC. Protein sequence: CASSEYFRESGEQFF. The full variable domain, in which reference TRBV25-1 and TRBJ2-1 provide the parts outside the CDR3, is EADIYQTPRYLVIGTGKKITLECSQTMGHDKMYWYQQDPGMELHLIHYSYGVNSTEKGDLSSESTVSRIRTEHFPLTLESARPSHTSQYLCASSEYFRESGEQFFGPGTRLTVL.

This clonotype was picked up a small number of times. The chain recombines TRBV7-2 with TRBJ1-1; 9 bases line up with TRBD1. The CDR3 has 14 amino acids. V trimming: 5 bases; J trimming: 8 bases; junction bases outside the gene matches: 9. CDR1 and CDR2 (germline): SGHTA, FQGNSA. The CDR3 is CASSASGTGSEAFF. CDR3 DNA: TGTGCCAGCAGCGCCTCCGGGACAGGGTCGGAAGCTTTCTTT.

CDR3: CASSTQTSGGRTNTGELFF. In nucleotides, the CDR3 is TGCGCCAGCAGCACGCAAACTTCAGGGGGACGAACGAACACCGGGGAGCTGTTTTTT. J is TRBJ2-2 and V is TRBV5-1; 7 bases are shared with TRBD1. Trimming removed 4 bases from V and 0 bases from J; junction bases left unmatched: 15. Germline V gene data show CDR1 as SGHRS and CDR2 as YFSETQ. The CDR3 is made up of 19 amino acids. Looking up the rest from reference TRBV5-1 and TRBJ2-2 gives the full variable domain: KAGVTQTPRYLIKTRGQQVTLSCSPISGHRSVSWYQQTPGQGLQFLFEYFSETQRNKGNFPGRFSGRQFSNSRSEMNVSTLELGDSALYLCASSTQTSGGRTNTGELFFGEGSRLTVL.

Only a few counts were recorded for this clonotype. This sequence joins TRBV19 and TRBJ2-3, with no clear D. CDR1 LNHDA and CDR2 SQIVND come from the germline V gene (reference sequence). The CDR3 loop spans 15 amino acids. With 2 bases removed from V and 2 bases from J, the gap between germline ends came to 11 bases. The CDR3 loop is CASSITTLATDTQYF. Here the CDR3 DNA reads TGTGCCAGTAGTATAACTACCTTAGCCACAGATACGCAGTATTTT.

This clonotype was seen repeatedly, ten times or more. This rearrangement joins TRBV12-3 or TRBV12-4 to TRBJ2-7, with D perhaps TRBD2 (6 bases). With 3 bases removed from V and 0 bases from J, the gap between germline ends came to 9 bases. This CDR3 is 14 amino acids long. The CDR3 bases are TGTGCCAGCAGTTTGCGGGGCAACTCCTACGAGCAGTACTTC. Amino acids: CASSLRGNSYEQYF.

This clonotype was picked up a small number of times. CDR3 in DNA: TGTGCCAGCAGCGCCTTACTAGCGGGGGGGGTGGAGACCCAGTACTTC. It codes for CASSALLAGGVETQYF. J is TRBJ2-5 and V is TRBV9; 13 bases fit TRBD2. Germline CDR1 reads SGDLS; CDR2 reads YYNGEE. V shed 3 bases, J shed 5 bases, and the junction held 7 bases outside the gene matches. The CDR3 runs 16 residues. Combining the CDR3 with reference TRBV9 and TRBJ2-5 gives the whole variable domain DSGVTQTPKHLITATGQRVTLRCSPRSGDLSVYWYQQSLDQGLQFLIQYYNGEERAKGNILERFSAQQFPDLHSELNLSSLELGDSALYFCASSALLAGGVETQYFGPGTRLLVL.

This clonotype has only a few counts. The genes are TRBV24-1 and TRBJ1-4; tentatively, D is TRBD1 (6 bases). This CDR3 has 15 residues. CDR1 and CDR2 (germline): KGHDR, SFDVKD. The ends were cut back, 4 bases at V and 6 bases at J, with 14 bases in the middle. Written as DNA, the CDR3 is TGTGCCACCAGTGAGGCAGGGGCTCTGGATGAAAAACTGTTTTTT. Encoded protein: CATSEAGALDEKLFF.

This clonotype was found a few times. This sequence joins TRBV7-2 and TRBJ1-1, with no clear D. The CDR3 loop spans 12 amino acids. Trimming removed 5 bases from V and 4 bases from J, with 8 bases in between. The V gene's germline CDR1 is SGHTA and CDR2 FQGNSA. CDR3: CASSRLGTEAFF. Written as DNA, the CDR3 is TGTGCCAGCAGCCGGTTAGGCACTGAAGCTTTCTTT.

Only a few counts were recorded for this clonotype. The chain couples TRBV12-3 or TRBV12-4 to TRBJ1-5; tentative D call: TRBD1 (5 bases). The germline V and J ends were trimmed by 3 bases and 6 bases, with 15 bases remaining between them. The CDR3 is made up of 15 amino acids. The CDR3 region has the DNA TGTGCCAGCAGTTTTTCGAGGGACCCTACTCAGCCCCAGCATTTT. Translation gives CASSFSRDPTQPQHF.

The chain employs TRBV5-4 and TRBJ2-7, with 7 bases that match TRBD2. The germline gives CDR1 SGHNT, CDR2 YYREEE (reference sequence). The CDR3 covers 14 residues. Germline trimming cut 3 bases from V and 6 bases from J; bases unmatched to any gene: 9. As DNA, the CDR3 is TGTGCCAGCAGCTCACTAGCGAGCGTCCCCGAGCAGTACTTC. This codes for CASSSLASVPEQYF.

The chain joins TRBV6-5 to TRBJ2-1; TRBD2 is a possible D gene (5 bases). V lost 2 bases and J 4 bases, leaving 15 bases between the germline ends. Per the germline V gene, CDR1 is MNHEY and CDR2 is SVGAGI. The CDR3 runs to 16 residues. The CDR3 sequence: CASSYHVRVGYNEQFF. For the CDR3, the DNA is TGTGCCAGCAGTTACCACGTGAGGGTTGGGTACAATGAGCAGTTCTTC.

The gene calls are TRBV12-3 or TRBV12-4 and TRBJ1-2, with 8 nucleotides matching TRBD1. The ends lost 8 bases at V and 3 bases at J; junction bases unmatched: 14. The length of the CDR3 is 16 residues. In DNA, the CDR3 is TGTGCCAGCGGCCAGTACGGGACAGGTACGGACTATGGCTACACCTTC. It codes for CASGQYGTGTDYGYTF.

This clonotype came up many times. V and J are TRBV3-1 and TRBJ1-6; 10 bases fit TRBD1. Germline lookup yields CDR1 LGHDT and CDR2 YNNKEL (reference sequence). V lost 0 bases, J lost 8 bases, and 4 bases stayed unmatched. The CDR3 spans 16 residues. The CDR3, as DNA: TGTGCCAGCAGCCAAGATTCGGGACAGGGGTATTCACCCCTCCACTTT. This gives the protein CASSQDSGQGYSPLHF.

This clonotype appeared many times. The chain uses TRBV29-1 and TRBJ1-5; TRBD1 matches at 10 bases. J was trimmed by 5 bases and V by 6 bases; bases with no gene match: 4. Germline assignment: CDR1 SQVTM and CDR2 ANQGSEA. The CDR3 runs 13 residues. This CDR3 is CSVTGQGDQPQHF. Here the CDR3 DNA reads TGCAGCGTAACCGGACAGGGGGATCAGCCCCAGCATTTT.

This clonotype was seen more than once but under ten times. The chain employs TRBV6-4 and TRBJ1-1; the D is unclear. Germline CDR1 MRHNA, CDR2 SNTAGT. With 5 bases removed from V and 0 bases from J, the gap between germline ends came to 19 bases. This CDR3 is built from 17 residues. The CDR3 region has the DNA TGTGCCAGCAGTTCCCCCATCCGGGGAGATATGAACACTGAAGCTTTCTTT. It codes for CASSSPIRGDMNTEAFF.

V gene TRBV2 combines with J gene TRBJ2-5; no clear D. The CDR3 extends over 12 amino acids. V was pared by 8 bases and J by 0 bases, with 7 bases between. Germline loops: CDR1 SNHLY, CDR2 FYNNEI. CDR3 loop: CASGWDQETQYF. DNA of the CDR3: TGTGCCAGCGGGTGGGACCAAGAGACCCAGTACTTC.

The chain has TRBV29-1 and TRBJ2-3, with 8 nucleotides matching TRBD2. The CDR3 extends over 14 amino acids. Germline V CDR1 and CDR2: SQVTM, ANQGSEA. Trimming cost V 6 bases and J 12 bases; bases outside gene matches: 17. CDR3 bases: TGCAGCGTCGGGACGGTCATCCCCAGGACTAGCCAGTATTTT. It is translated as CSVGTVIPRTSQYF.

This clonotype has a handful of counts. V usage is TRBV7-3 and J usage is TRBJ2-3; D is unclear. V lost 8 bases and J lost 4, with 10 bases in between. Germline CDR1 and CDR2: SGHTA and FQGTGA. This CDR3 has 12 residues. The CDR3 sequence: CASGPRSDTQYF. The CDR3 DNA is TGTGCCAGCGGACCGCGCTCAGATACGCAGTATTTT.

The chain links TRBV9 to TRBJ2-1, with D hard to call. Germline V gene sequence: CDR1 SGDLS, CDR2 YYNGEE. The CDR3 contains 14 residues. Deletions cut 0 bases from V and 3 bases from J, with 7 bases between. The CDR3 coding sequence is TGTGCCAGCAGCGTAGGGGCAGACTACAATGAGCAGTTCTTC. Its protein product is CASSVGADYNEQFF.